One and the same sample provided the 3 T cell receptor beta chains below, sequenced in a study of preoperative IRX-2 immunotherapy in early breast cancer. The treatment denotes: preoperative locoregional IRX-2 cytokine immunotherapy. Measured with immunoSEQ multiplex PCR; TCRdb has only the in-frame clones, and not every one. The sample has approximately 24,000 clones, 75% to 90% seen once. Here the sequenced sample was lymph node tissue, taken after IRX-2 immunotherapy. These receptors all come from a human donor with breast cancer.

The rearrangement links TRBV10-2 to TRBJ2-3, with D perhaps matching TRBD1 (5 bases). From germline, CDR1 is WSHSY and CDR2 SAAADI. Trimming left V 6 bases short and J 2 bases short, with 9 bases between. The CDR3 runs to 13 residues. CDR3 nucleotide sequence: TGCGCCAGCAGCGGACAAGTCACAGATACGCAGTATTTT. Translation gives CASSGQVTDTQYF.

This rearrangement joins TRBV29-1 to TRBJ2-7; 7 bases agree with TRBD1. Germline assignment: CDR1 SQVTM and CDR2 ANQGSEA. With 7 bases clipped from V and 2 bases from J, the junction kept 14 bases outside the gene matches. This CDR3 has 15 residues. The DNA for the CDR3 is TGCAGCGCCTTAAAACTCCGGGACAGAGCCTACGAGCAGTACTTC. Its translation: CSALKLRDRAYEQYF.

The chain links TRBV11-3 to TRBJ1-1; the match to TRBD1 covers 7 bases. CDR1 and CDR2 from the germline V gene are SGHNT and YENEEA. The CDR3 runs 15 residues. Trimming at V came to 4 bases and at J to 0 bases, leaving 5 bases not matched to a gene. The DNA of the CDR3 is TGTGCCAGCAGCTCGGGACAGCATATGAACACTGAAGCTTTCTTT. This codes for CASSSGQHMNTEAFF.